A single sample gave rise to the 21 T cell receptor beta chains below, sequenced in a study of cytomegalovirus exposure and HLA in healthy donors (dated by TCRdb to about 2017). Library generation was performed with the immunoSEQ multiplex PCR assay. What TCRdb holds here is the immuneACCESS table cut down to in-frame rearrangements. Part of the clones is not present; checked against another copy, under half of the missing clones reflect an unresolved V gene, and the others are unexplained. The sample table lists around 150,000 clones, 84% of them with a count of one. More than 8.5% of the sample is taken by the ten largest. Specimen: PBMCs. These receptors originate from a man aged 25-45 years in good health and CMV-seropositive.

This rearrangement joins TRBV18 to TRBJ2-3; tentatively, D is TRBD2 (7 bases). The CDR3 loop spans 16 amino acids. V lost 4 bases and J lost 0, with 14 bases in between. Germline loops: CDR1 KGHSH, CDR2 LQKENI. In nucleotides, the CDR3 is TGTGCCAGCTCACGGAACGGGGGGCGTAGCACAGATACGCAGTATTTT. The encoded protein is CASSRNGGRSTDTQYF.

This clone was recorded a few times. The chain combines TRBV7-6 with TRBJ2-1, with 13 positions matching TRBD2. CDR3 length: 16 residues. With V trimmed by 5 bases and J by 8 bases, 9 bases remained unmatched. Germline V CDR1 and CDR2: SGHVS, FNYEAQ. The DNA of the CDR3 is TGTGCCAGCAGCCAGACTGGGACTAGCGGGAACGATGAGCAGTTCTTC. Translated, it gives CASSQTGTSGNDEQFF.

The chain uses TRBV7-3 and TRBJ1-1, with 8 bases aligning to TRBD1. Germline assignment: CDR1 SGHTA and CDR2 FQGTGA. V trimming: 5 bases; J trimming: 5 bases; junction bases outside the gene matches: 4. The CDR3 is made up of 13 amino acids. DNA for the CDR3: TGTGCCAGCAGCGTTCAGGGGGCTACTGAAGCTTTCTTT. Translated: CASSVQGATEAFF. Looking up the rest from reference TRBV7-3 and TRBJ1-1 gives the full variable domain: GAGVSQTPSNKVTEKGKYVELRCDPISGHTALYWYRQSLGQGPEFLIYFQGTGAADDSGLPNDRFFAVRPEGSVSTLKIQRTERGDSAVYLCASSVQGATEAFFGQGTRLTVV.

The chain carries TRBV7-9 and TRBJ1-1, with D tentatively TRBD1 (5 bases). CDR3 size: 14 residues. Germline lookup yields CDR1 SEHNR and CDR2 FQNEAQ (reference sequence). Trimming shortened V by 6 bases and J by 1 base, and 12 bases separated the two germline ends. The CDR3 loop reads CASSYGQSNTEAFF. The CDR3 nucleotides read TGTGCCAGCAGTTACGGACAATCGAACACTGAAGCTTTCTTT.

J is TRBJ1-4 and V is TRBV30, with 7 bases fitting TRBD1. Germline trimming cut 8 bases from V and 3 bases from J; bases unmatched to any gene: 3. This CDR3 region has 12 residues. The germline V gene has CDR1 GTSNPN and CDR2 SVGIG (reference sequence). For the CDR3, the DNA is TGTGCCGCGGGACAGTCTAATGAAAAACTGTTTTTT. This gives the protein CAAGQSNEKLFF.

The chain has TRBV30 and TRBJ1-5; D ambiguous. Germline CDR1 reads GTSNPN; CDR2 reads SVGIG (reference sequence). V gave up 1 base and J gave up 5 bases, with 9 bases separating them. CDR3 length: 13 residues. In DNA, the CDR3 is TGTGCCTGGAGTGGGAGGGAAGATCAGCCCCAGCATTTT. Protein product: CAWSGREDQPQHF. Drawing the rest from reference TRBV30 and TRBJ1-5, the complete variable domain is SQTIHQWPATLVQPVGSPLSLECTVEGTSNPNLYWYRQAAGRGLQLLFYSVGIGQISSEVPQNLSASRPQDRQFILSSKKLLLSDSGFYLCAWSGREDQPQHFGDGTRLSIL.

V and J are TRBV10-3 and TRBJ2-2; 9 bases line up with TRBD2. This CDR3 comprises 15 residues. Germline-derived CDR1 and CDR2 are ENHRY and SYGVKD. With 9 bases clipped from V and 2 bases from J, the junction kept 7 bases outside the gene matches. CDR3 DNA: TGTGCCATAGGTGTTCTAGCGGGAAACACCGGGGAGCTGTTTTTT. Its translation is CAIGVLAGNTGELFF.

This chain connects TRBV6-5 to TRBJ1-1; TRBD1 matches 7 bases. CDR3 length equals 14 residues. CDR1 is MNHEY, CDR2 SVGAGI, per germline. V was pared by 8 bases and J by 1 base, with 7 bases of the junction left unmatched. This CDR3 reads CASGRGTENTEAFF. DNA of the CDR3: TGTGCCAGCGGCCGCGGGACAGAGAACACTGAAGCTTTCTTT.

This sequence joins TRBV28 and TRBJ2-7, with D possibly being TRBD2 (6 bases). The germline V and J ends were trimmed by 6 bases and 0 bases, with 12 bases remaining between them. There are 14 residues in the CDR3. Per germline, CDR1 MDHEN and CDR2 SYDVKM. CDR3 DNA: TGTGCCAGCAGCCAAACTAGCCGCTCCTACGAGCAGTACTTC. Translated, it gives CASSQTSRSYEQYF.

The chain uses TRBV19 and TRBJ1-1; D might be TRBD1 (6 bases). This CDR3 has 12 amino acids. The germline CDR1 and CDR2 sequences are LNHDA and SQIVND (reference sequence). V lost 4 bases and J 5 bases, leaving 8 bases between the germline ends. CDR3 sequence: CASSKGGTEAFF. The CDR3 DNA is TGTGCCAGTAGTAAGGGGGGGACTGAAGCTTTCTTT.

In this sample, this clone turned up a few times. CDR3 sequence: CSVGGLAGVNEQFF. The CDR3 bases are TGCAGCGTTGGGGGACTAGCGGGAGTCAATGAGCAGTTCTTC. The chain joins TRBV29-1 to TRBJ2-1; TRBD2 agrees at 14 bases. The CDR3 is made up of 14 amino acids. Germline V gene lookup returns CDR1 SQVTM and CDR2 ANQGSEA. V was pared by 4 bases and J by 6 bases, with 2 bases of the junction left unmatched.

V is TRBV7-8 and J is TRBJ2-7, with 10 bases matching TRBD1. The CDR3 is 17 residues long. Germline V lookup: CDR1 SGHVS, CDR2 FQNEAQ. With 5 bases clipped from V and 0 bases from J, the junction kept 10 bases outside the gene matches. The CDR3 is CASSPGTGEISSYEQYF. The CDR3 nucleotides read TGTGCCAGCAGCCCTGGGACAGGGGAGATCAGCTCCTACGAGCAGTACTTC.

This clone was seen at least ten times. The chain is built from TRBV27 and TRBJ1-5, with a possible D match to TRBD1 (6 bases). The CDR3 is made up of 14 amino acids. The V gene's germline CDR1 is MNHEY and CDR2 SMNVEV (reference sequence). Trimming pared 3 bases from V and 2 bases from J, leaving 8 bases between. The CDR3 is CASSFRQGNQPQHF. DNA of the CDR3: TGTGCCAGCAGTTTCCGACAGGGCAATCAGCCCCAGCATTTT.

The DNA for the CDR3 is TGTGCCAGCAGCTTGATGACCAGGGGCAATCAGCCCCAGCATTTT. It is translated as CASSLMTRGNQPQHF. The chain has TRBV5-6 and TRBJ1-5; D possibly corresponds to TRBD1 (5 bases). Germline lookup yields CDR1 SGHDT and CDR2 YYEEEE. V was cut by 1 base and J by 2 bases, with 10 bases left in between. The CDR3 covers 15 residues.

The chain recombines TRBV29-1 with TRBJ2-3, with 8 bases identical to TRBD2. Germline V lookup: CDR1 SQVTM, CDR2 ANQGSEA. There are 13 residues in the CDR3. V was pared by 5 bases and J by 6 bases, with 7 bases of the junction left unmatched. CDR3 in amino acids: CSVSAGVGDTQYF. Written as DNA, the CDR3 is TGCAGCGTTTCAGCGGGAGTGGGGGATACGCAGTATTTT.

The V call is TRBV30, the J call TRBJ2-5; 9 bases are a match to TRBD2. The J segment lost 0 bases and the V segment lost 1 base, leaving 3 bases of the junction unmatched. Germline V CDR1 and CDR2: GTSNPN, SVGIG (reference sequence). CDR3 length equals 15 residues. The CDR3 is CAWSALAGYQETQYF. Here the CDR3 DNA reads TGTGCCTGGAGTGCGCTAGCGGGGTACCAAGAGACCCAGTACTTC.

J is TRBJ1-4 and V is TRBV30; tentatively, D is TRBD1 (5 bases). Trimming cost V 7 bases and J 4 bases, with 19 bases left between them. The CDR3 length is 15 residues. The germline V gene has CDR1 GTSNPN and CDR2 SVGIG (reference sequence). As DNA, the CDR3 is TGTGCCTCTCTCAGGAGGGGAGGTGATAATGAAAAACTGTTTTTT. This gives the protein CASLRRGGDNEKLFF.

The genes are TRBV7-2 and TRBJ1-4; D is undetermined. Germline V CDR1 and CDR2: SGHTA, FQGNSA. V was cut by 1 base and J by 8 bases, with 14 bases left in between. The CDR3 sequence is 15 residues long. CDR3 region: CASSLVEASREKLFF. The CDR3 region has the DNA TGTGCCAGCAGCTTAGTTGAGGCGTCGAGAGAAAAACTGTTTTTT.

The chain links TRBV9 to TRBJ1-4; D might be TRBD1 (6 bases). V was trimmed by 0 bases and J by 4 bases, leaving 10 bases between them. The CDR3 sequence is 15 residues long. Germline loops: CDR1 SGDLS, CDR2 YYNGEE. DNA for the CDR3: TGTGCCAGCAGCGTAGAAGCAGGGGTTAATGAAAAACTGTTTTTT. Translated, it gives CASSVEAGVNEKLFF.

This chain connects TRBV5-1 to TRBJ1-1; no clear D gene. The CDR3 consists of 13 residues. Germline assignment: CDR1 SGHRS and CDR2 YFSETQ. Trimming shortened V by 0 bases and J by 3 bases, and 6 bases separated the two germline ends. CDR3 bases: TGCGCCAGCAGCTTGGCGGTGGACACTGAAGCTTTCTTT. Translating gives CASSLAVDTEAFF.

V and J are TRBV6-4 and TRBJ2-2; possible D gene TRBD2, 5 bases. Germline loops: CDR1 MRHNA, CDR2 SNTAGT. The CDR3 runs to 15 residues. With 7 bases removed from V and 0 bases from J, the gap between germline ends came to 12 bases. In DNA form, the CDR3 reads TGTGCCAGCACAGCGGCTGGGCCGAACACCGGGGAGCTGTTTTTT. Its protein product is CASTAAGPNTGELFF.